The T cell receptor beta chain under discussion was sequenced for a study of T cell repertoires in cytomegalovirus infection. Study summary: Use of recently identified HLA-C-restricted and well-studied HLA-B-restricted CMV epitopes was part of the study. Both CMV infection and a matching HLA type were indicated by public TCR beta signatures.

There are many counts of this clonotype. Its antigen is still unknown. Via MiXCR, TCRdb re-called the reads, giving one row per CDR3 protein. This table holds fewer than 650,000 distinct CDR3 sequences, under 45% found once. Trimming removed 4 bases from V and 8 bases from J, with 20 bases in between. The CDR3 spans 15 residues. Germline CDR1 reads SGHTA; CDR2 reads FQGNSA. Study observations and caveats: People with CMV and the relevant HLA were identified by cumulative public TCR beta family frequency. The ex vivo response was dominated by HLA-C-restricted CMV-specific TCR beta clonotypes.

This specimen was cultured PBMCs, taken from culture after CMV antigen stimulation. The chain links TRBV7-2 to TRBJ1-2; the D gene is possibly TRBD1 (5 bases). The receptor was isolated from a human donor in good health (CMV status not recorded). Some clones in this sample may be carry-over from other donors' samples. This CDR3 is CASSSPGLPLRGYTF. CDR3 coding DNA: TGTGCCAGCAGCTCCCCGGGGCTCCCCCTTAGAGGCTACACCTTC.